This T cell receptor beta chain was profiled in a study of blood T cell repertoires in COVID-19 (TCRdb year 2020). Study-level background: The collaborator samples originated in the United States, Italy and Spain and spanned the acute and convalescent phases of COVID-19. The material from the prospective study consisted of cDNA or gDNA derived from T cells, B-cell-depleted T cells, or PBMCs. A de-identified subject ID, COVID-19 status, age in years and sex were almost always included in the sample metadata. HLA class I and class II types, where available, came from metadata supplied by the sample provider rather than from assay-based typing. A freely available public database, intended as a resource for researchers studying the immune response to SARS-CoV-2, is where the repertoires were released. Deeply sampled blood TCRbeta repertoires from subjects exposed to, actively infected with, or recovered from COVID-19 were included in the dataset. The samples were drawn from two sources: the first 160 participants of the ongoing ImmuneRACE study, and 1,200 or so subjects contributed by 6 global collaborators.

For this clone: Its antigen target is currently unknown. Per-nucleotide qualities are absent, and no much larger clonotype sits a single base away.

CDR3 length: 14 amino acids, cysteine to phenylalanine. This entry keeps only the CDR3 DNA: 42 bases, framed from base 1. The trim is 3 bases for V and 5 bases for J, with a gap of 13 bases between the germline ends. According to the germline V gene, CDR1 reads SGHTA and CDR2 reads FQGNSA. What the research found in general, with its limitations: Clinical and demographic metadata were provided uncurated, with the amount varying by source and participant.

Each collaborating institution followed its own protocols to collect whole blood in K2EDTA tubes. For TCRbeta analysis, collaborators shipped samples as frozen whole blood, isolated PBMCs, or DNA extracted from either of those sample types. The immunoSEQ Assay, a bias-controlled multiplex PCR, was used to amplify TCRbeta CDR3 regions from genomic DNA. Per the source publication's procedure: The number of nucleated cells in each sample was estimated by amplification of reference gene primers within the assay. To quantify the absolute abundance of each unique TCRbeta CDR3 rearrangement, sequence reads were collapsed and filtered. For each sample, productive Simpson clonality was calculated as the square root of Simpson's diversity index over productive rearrangements. Here the immuneACCESS table is served through TCRdb, limited to in-frame sequences with V and J called. Missing clones are a known gap in these copies; in checked studies unresolved V genes cover under half, and the rest lacks a known reason. V, J and clone size are taken as reported in that table, and D and trimming were inferred from the DNA itself. This sample is represented by 110,000 or so clones; 85% of them were singletons. 3% to 4% of the sample is held by the ten biggest clonotypes.

The chain employs TRBV7-2 and TRBJ2-5, and possibly TRBD2, on 6 matching bases. The sequenced sample consisted of peripheral blood. This receptor was identified in a man aged 40-49 years with acute or convalescent COVID-19. CDR3 reads: CASSLDGGEETQYF. The DNA sequence is as follows: TGTGCCAGCAGCTTGGACGGGGGAGAGGAGACCCAGTACTTC.